This section outlines one T cell receptor beta chain sequence together with its context. The data were obtained in a study of blood T cell repertoires in COVID-19. Germline V gives CDR1 ENHRY, CDR2 SYGVKD. Trimming cost V 7 bases and J 10 bases; bases outside gene matches: 9. The CDR3 loop spans 14 amino acids. Sequenced by immunoSEQ multiplex PCR; TCRdb stores in-frame clones only, minus some. The profile shows fewer than 400,000 clones, about nine tenths of them singletons. The chain combines TRBV10-3 with TRBJ1-6; 8 bases fit TRBD1. This TCR was recovered from a woman in her 30s who had recovered from COVID-19. Source material: PBMCs or T cells enriched from blood (not recorded which). This CDR3 is CAIKGETGVSPLHF. CDR3 coding DNA: TGTGCCATCAAGGGCGAGACAGGGGTCTCACCCCTCCACTTT.